This T cell receptor beta chain is from a study of identical twins. Study-wide points: Within monozygotic twins, out-of-frame TCR alpha sharing was underestimated by the models. Sequences that were beta out-of-frame showed weaker excess twin sharing. A lower insertion count was a feature of abundant cord blood beta clonotypes, with no such feature in memory repertoires.

In this sample, this clonotype turned up a few times. Antigen: not known. The V gene's germline CDR1 is SQVTM and CDR2 ANQGSEA. V was shortened by 1 base and J by 7 bases, with 11 bases between the two germline ends. CDR3 size: 13 residues. TCRdb used MiXCR to reprocess the 5' RACE reads, holding one entry per CDR3 protein. The sample yields some 500,000 distinct CDR3 sequences, less than 25% seen once. These sequences were also reported in another study, on T cells expressing NK-cell markers. This second study says: Within the sequenced cohort of eight donors, seven exhibited HCMV seropositivity and one was seronegative.

The chain recombines TRBV29-1 with TRBJ1-5; D gene ambiguous. Sequenced sample: CD4+ T cells sorted from blood. The TCR was taken from a woman younger than 35 in good health. CDR3 DNA: TGCAGCGTTGAAGTTGTCCAAGGGCAGCCCCAGCATTTT. It is translated as CSVEVVQGQPQHF.